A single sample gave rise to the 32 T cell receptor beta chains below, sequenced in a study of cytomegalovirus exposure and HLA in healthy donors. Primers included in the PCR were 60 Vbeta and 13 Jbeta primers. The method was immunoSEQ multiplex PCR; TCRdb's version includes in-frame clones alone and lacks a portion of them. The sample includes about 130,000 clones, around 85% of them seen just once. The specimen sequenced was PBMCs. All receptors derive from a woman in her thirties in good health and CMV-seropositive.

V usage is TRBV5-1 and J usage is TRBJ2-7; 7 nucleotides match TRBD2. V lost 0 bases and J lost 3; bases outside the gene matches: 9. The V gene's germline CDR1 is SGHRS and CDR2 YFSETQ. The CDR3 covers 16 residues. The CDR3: CASSLASGGGSYEQYF. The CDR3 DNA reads TGCGCCAGCAGCTTGGCGTCGGGAGGTGGGAGCTACGAGCAGTACTTC.

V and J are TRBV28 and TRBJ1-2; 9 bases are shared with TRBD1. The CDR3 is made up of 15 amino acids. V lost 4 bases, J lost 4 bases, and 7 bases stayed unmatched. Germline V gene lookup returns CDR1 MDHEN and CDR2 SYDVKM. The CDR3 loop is CASSSAGTGSYGYTF. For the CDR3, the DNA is TGTGCCAGCAGTTCCGCCGGGACAGGGAGCTATGGCTACACCTTC.

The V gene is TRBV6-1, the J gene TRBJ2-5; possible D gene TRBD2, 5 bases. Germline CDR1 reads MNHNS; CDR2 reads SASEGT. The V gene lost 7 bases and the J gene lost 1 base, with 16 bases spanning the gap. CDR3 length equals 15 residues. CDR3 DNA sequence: TGTGCCAGCACCGGACTCCTCGGCTCCCAAGAGACCCAGTACTTC. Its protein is CASTGLLGSQETQYF.

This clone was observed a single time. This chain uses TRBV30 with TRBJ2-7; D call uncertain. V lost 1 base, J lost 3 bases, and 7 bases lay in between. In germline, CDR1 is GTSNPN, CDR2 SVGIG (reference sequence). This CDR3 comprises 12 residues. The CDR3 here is CAWSGSIYEQYF. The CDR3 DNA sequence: TGTGCCTGGAGTGGGTCTATCTACGAGCAGTACTTC.

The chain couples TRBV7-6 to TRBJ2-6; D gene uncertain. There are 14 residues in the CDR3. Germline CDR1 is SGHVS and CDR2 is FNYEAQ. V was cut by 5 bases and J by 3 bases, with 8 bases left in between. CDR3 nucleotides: TGTGCCAGCAGCCCACTCATTGGGGCCAACGTCCTGACTTTC. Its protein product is CASSPLIGANVLTF. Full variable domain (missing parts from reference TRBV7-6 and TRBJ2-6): GAGVSQSPRYKVTKRGQDVALRCDPISGHVSLYWYRQALGQGPEFLTYFNYEAQQDKSGLPNDRFSAERPEGSISTLTIQRTEQRDSAMYRCASSPLIGANVLTFGAGSRLTVL.

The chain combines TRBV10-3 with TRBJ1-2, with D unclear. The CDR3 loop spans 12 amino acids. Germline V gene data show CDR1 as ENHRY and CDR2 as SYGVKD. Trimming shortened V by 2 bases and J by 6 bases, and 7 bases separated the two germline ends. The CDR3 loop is CAISEEGDGYTF. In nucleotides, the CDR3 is TGTGCCATCAGTGAGGAGGGAGATGGCTACACCTTC.

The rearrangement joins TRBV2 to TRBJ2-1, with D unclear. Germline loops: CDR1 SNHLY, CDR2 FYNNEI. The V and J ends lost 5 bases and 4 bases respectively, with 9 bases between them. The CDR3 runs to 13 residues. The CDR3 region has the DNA TGTGCCAGCAGTTCTGACATTTACAATGAGCAGTTCTTC. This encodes CASSSDIYNEQFF.

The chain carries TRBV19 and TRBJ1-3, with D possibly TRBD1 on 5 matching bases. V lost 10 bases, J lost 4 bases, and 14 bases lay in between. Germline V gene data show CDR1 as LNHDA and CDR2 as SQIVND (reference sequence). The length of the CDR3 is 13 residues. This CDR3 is CATAGRLGNTIYF. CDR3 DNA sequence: TGTGCCACCGCGGGACGGCTAGGAAACACCATATATTTT. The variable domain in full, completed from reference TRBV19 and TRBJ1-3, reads DGGITQSPKYLFRKEGQNVTLSCEQNLNHDAMYWYRQDPGQGLRLIYYSQIVNDFQKGDIAEGYSVSREKKESFPLTVTSAQKNPTAFYLCATAGRLGNTIYFGEGSWLTVV.

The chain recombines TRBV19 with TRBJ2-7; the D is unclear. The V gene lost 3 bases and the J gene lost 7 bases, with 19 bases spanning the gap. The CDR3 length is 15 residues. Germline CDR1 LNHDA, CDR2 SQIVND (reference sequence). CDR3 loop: CASSMRGASYREQYF. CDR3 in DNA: TGTGCCAGTAGTATGCGAGGAGCCTCCTATAGGGAGCAGTACTTC.

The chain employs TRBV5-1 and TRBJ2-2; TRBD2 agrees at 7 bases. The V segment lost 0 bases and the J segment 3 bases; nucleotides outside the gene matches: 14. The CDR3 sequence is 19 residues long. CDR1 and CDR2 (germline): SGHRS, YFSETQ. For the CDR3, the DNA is TGCGCCAGCAGCTTGGCCAAAGGACTAGTTGCTTCTTACACCGGGGAGCTGTTTTTT. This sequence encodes CASSLAKGLVASYTGELFF.

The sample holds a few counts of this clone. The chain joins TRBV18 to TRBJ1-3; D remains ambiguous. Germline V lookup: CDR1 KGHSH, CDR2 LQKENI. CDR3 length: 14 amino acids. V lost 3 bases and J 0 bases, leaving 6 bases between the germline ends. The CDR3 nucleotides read TGTGCCAGCTCACCTCAGGACTCTGGAAACACCATATATTTT. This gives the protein CASSPQDSGNTIYF.

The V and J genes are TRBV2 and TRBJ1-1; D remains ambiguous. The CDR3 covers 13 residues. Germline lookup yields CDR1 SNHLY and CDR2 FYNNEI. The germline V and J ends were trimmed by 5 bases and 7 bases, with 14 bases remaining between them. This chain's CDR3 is CASSINRVFEAFF. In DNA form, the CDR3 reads TGTGCCAGCAGTATAAACCGGGTCTTTGAAGCTTTCTTT.

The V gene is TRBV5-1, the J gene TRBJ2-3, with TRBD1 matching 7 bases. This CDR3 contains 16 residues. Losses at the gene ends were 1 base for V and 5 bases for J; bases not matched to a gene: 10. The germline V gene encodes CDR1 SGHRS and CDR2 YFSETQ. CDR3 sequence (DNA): TGCGCCAGCAGCTTGTGGGGATCAGGGGGAAAAGATACGCAGTATTTT. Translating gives CASSLWGSGGKDTQYF.

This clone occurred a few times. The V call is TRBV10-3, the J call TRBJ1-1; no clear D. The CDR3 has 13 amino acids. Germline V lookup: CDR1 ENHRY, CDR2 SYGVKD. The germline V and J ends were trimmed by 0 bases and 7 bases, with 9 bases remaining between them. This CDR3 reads CAISESAGCEAFF. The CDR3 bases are TGTGCCATCAGTGAGTCGGCGGGGTGTGAAGCTTTCTTT.

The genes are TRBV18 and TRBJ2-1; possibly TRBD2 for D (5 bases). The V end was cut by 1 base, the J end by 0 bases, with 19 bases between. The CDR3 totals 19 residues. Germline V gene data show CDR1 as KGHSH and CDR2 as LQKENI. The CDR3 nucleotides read TGTGCCAGCTCACCACGCACCGGCTCGGGAAGGGACTCCTACAATGAGCAGTTCTTC. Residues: CASSPRTGSGRDSYNEQFF.

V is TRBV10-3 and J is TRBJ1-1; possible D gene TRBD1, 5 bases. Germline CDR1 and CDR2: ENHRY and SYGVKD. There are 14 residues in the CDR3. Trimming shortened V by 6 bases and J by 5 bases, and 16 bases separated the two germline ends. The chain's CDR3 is CAIRASGRGTEAFF. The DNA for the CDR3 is TGTGCCATCAGGGCCTCAGGGAGGGGAACTGAAGCTTTCTTT.

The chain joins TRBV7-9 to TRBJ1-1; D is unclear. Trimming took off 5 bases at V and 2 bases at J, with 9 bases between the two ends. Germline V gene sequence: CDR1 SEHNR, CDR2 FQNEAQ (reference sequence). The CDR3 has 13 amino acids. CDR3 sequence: CASSTQVNTEAFF. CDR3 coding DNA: TGTGCCAGCAGCACCCAGGTTAACACTGAAGCTTTCTTT.

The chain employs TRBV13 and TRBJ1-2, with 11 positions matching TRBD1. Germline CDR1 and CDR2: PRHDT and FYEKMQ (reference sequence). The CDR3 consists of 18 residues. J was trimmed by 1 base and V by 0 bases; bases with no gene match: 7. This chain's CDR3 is CASSLGRTGGLINYGYTF. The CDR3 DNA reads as TGTGCCAGCAGCTTAGGGAGGACAGGGGGCCTAATTAACTATGGCTACACCTTC.

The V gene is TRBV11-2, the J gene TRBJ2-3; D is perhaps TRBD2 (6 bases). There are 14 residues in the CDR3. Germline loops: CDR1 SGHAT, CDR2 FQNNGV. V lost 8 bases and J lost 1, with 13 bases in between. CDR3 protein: CASARGWGTDTQYF. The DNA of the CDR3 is TGTGCCAGCGCTCGGGGGTGGGGCACAGATACGCAGTATTTT.

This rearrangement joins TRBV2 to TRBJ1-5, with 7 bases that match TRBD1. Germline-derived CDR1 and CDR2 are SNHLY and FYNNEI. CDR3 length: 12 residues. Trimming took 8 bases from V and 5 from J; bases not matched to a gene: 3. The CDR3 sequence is CASRDSYQPQHF. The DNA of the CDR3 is TGTGCCAGCCGGGACAGCTATCAGCCCCAGCATTTT. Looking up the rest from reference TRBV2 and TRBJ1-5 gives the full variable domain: EPEVTQTPSHQVTQMGQEVILRCVPISNHLYFYWYRQILGQKVEFLVSFYNNEISEKSEIFDDQFSVERPDGSNFTLKIRSTKLEDSAMYFCASRDSYQPQHFGDGTRLSIL.

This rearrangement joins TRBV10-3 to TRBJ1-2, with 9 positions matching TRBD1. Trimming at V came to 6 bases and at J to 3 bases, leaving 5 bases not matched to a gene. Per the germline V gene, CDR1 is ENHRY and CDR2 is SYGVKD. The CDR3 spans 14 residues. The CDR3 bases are TGTGCCATCAGCCTGGACAGGGGTGACTATGGCTACACCTTC. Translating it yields CAISLDRGDYGYTF.

The CDR3 DNA reads TGTGCCAGCAGCTTGCAAGGGACAGACCTTGGAAACACCATATATTTT. It codes for CASSLQGTDLGNTIYF. This chain joins TRBV5-6 and TRBJ1-3, with 7 bases that match TRBD1. J was trimmed by 3 bases and V by 1 base; bases with no gene match: 7. Germline V gene sequence: CDR1 SGHDT, CDR2 YYEEEE. This CDR3 has 16 amino acids. Drawing the rest from reference TRBV5-6 and TRBJ1-3, the complete variable domain is DAGVTQSPTHLIKTRGQQVTLRCSPKSGHDTVSWYQQALGQGPQFIFQYYEEEERQRGNFPDRFSGHQFPNYSSELNVNALLLGDSALYLCASSLQGTDLGNTIYFGEGSWLTVV.

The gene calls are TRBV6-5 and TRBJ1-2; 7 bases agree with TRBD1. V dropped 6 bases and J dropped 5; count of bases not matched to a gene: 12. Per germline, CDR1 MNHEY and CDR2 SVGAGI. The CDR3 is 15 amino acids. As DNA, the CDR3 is TGTGCCAGCAGCTCACCCCATTCGACAGGGTATGGCTACACCTTC. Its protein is CASSSPHSTGYGYTF.

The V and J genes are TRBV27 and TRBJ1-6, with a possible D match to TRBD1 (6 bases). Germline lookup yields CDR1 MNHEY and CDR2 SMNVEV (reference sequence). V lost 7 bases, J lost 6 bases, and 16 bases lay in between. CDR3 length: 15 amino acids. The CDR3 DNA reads TGTGCCAGCACCCTTTCAGGGACATCTAATTCACCCCTCCACTTT. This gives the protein CASTLSGTSNSPLHF.

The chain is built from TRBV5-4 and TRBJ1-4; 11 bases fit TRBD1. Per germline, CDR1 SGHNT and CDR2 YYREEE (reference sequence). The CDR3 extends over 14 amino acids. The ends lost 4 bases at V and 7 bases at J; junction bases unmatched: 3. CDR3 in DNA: TGTGCCAGCAGCCAGGGACAGGGGGTTGAAAAACTGTTTTTT. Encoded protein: CASSQGQGVEKLFF. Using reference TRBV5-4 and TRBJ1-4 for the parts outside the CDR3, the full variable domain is ETGVTQSPTHLIKTRGQQVTLRCSSQSGHNTVSWYQQALGQGPQFIFQYYREEENGRGNFPPRFSGLQFPNYSSELNVNALELDDSALYLCASSQGQGVEKLFFGSGTQLSVL.

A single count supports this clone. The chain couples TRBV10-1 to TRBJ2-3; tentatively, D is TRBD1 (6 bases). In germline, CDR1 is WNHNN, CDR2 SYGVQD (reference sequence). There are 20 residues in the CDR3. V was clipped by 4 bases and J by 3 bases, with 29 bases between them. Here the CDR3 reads CASSAGTRSGGHLVTDTQYF. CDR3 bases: TGCGCCAGCAGTGCCGGGACAAGGAGTGGCGGTCACCTCGTAACAGATACGCAGTATTTT.

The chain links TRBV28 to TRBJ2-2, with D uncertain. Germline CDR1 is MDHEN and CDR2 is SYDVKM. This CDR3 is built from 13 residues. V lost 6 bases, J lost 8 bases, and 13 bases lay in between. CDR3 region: CASSPIRTGELFF. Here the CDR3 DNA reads TGTGCCAGCAGCCCAATTCGAACAGGGGAGCTGTTTTTT.

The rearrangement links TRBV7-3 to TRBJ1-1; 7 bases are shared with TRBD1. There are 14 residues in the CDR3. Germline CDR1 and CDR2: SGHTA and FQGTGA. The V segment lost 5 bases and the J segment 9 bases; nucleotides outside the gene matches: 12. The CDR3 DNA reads TGTGCCAGCAGCCCGGTACAGGGGTACCAAAAAGCTTTCTTT. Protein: CASSPVQGYQKAFF.

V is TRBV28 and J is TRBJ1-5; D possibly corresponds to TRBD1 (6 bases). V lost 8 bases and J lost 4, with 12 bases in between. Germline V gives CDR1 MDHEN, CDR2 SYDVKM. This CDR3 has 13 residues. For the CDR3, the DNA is TGTGCCAGCGAACAGGGCTTTAATCAGCCCCAGCATTTT. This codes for CASEQGFNQPQHF. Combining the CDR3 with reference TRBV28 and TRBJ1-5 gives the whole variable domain DVKVTQSSRYLVKRTGEKVFLECVQDMDHENMFWYRQDPGLGLRLIYFSYDVKMKEKGDIPEGYSVSREKKERFSLILESASTNQTSMYLCASEQGFNQPQHFGDGTRLSIL.

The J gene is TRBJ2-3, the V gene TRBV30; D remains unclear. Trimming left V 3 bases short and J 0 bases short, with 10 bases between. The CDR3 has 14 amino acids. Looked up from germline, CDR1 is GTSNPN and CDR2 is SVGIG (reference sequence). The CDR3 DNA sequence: TGTGCCTGGAGGAGTTTATTCAGCACAGATACGCAGTATTTT. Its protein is CAWRSLFSTDTQYF.

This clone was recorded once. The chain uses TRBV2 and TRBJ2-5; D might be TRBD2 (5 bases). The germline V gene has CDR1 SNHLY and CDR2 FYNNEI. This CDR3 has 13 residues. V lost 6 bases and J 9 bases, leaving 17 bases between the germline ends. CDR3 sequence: CASRRTSVGSQYF. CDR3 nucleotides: TGTGCCAGCAGGAGGACTTCTGTGGGGTCCCAGTACTTC. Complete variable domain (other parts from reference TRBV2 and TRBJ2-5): EPEVTQTPSHQVTQMGQEVILRCVPISNHLYFYWYRQILGQKVEFLVSFYNNEISEKSEIFDDQFSVERPDGSNFTLKIRSTKLEDSAMYFCASRRTSVGSQYFGPGTRLLVL.

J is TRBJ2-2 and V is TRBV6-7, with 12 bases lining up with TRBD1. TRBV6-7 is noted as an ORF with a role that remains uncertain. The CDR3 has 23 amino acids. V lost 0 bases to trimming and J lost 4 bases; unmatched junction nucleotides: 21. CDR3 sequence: CASSYSGTGGEASGGWGTGELFF. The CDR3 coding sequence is TGTGCCAGCAGTTACTCCGGGACAGGGGGCGAAGCTAGCGGGGGATGGGGCACCGGGGAGCTGTTTTTT.